The entry below describes one T cell receptor beta chain. Its antigen is undetermined. CDR1 and CDR2 from the germline V gene are ENHRY and SYGVKD. The germline V and J ends were trimmed by 2 bases and 3 bases, with 11 bases remaining between them. This CDR3 has 14 residues. Pooling was applied to second doses at about 4 or about 12 weeks. This entry is derived from a study of T cell responses to AZD1222 COVID-19 vaccine. Only in-frame clones appear in the TCRdb table, and some are missing; sequencing was by immunoSEQ multiplex PCR. The data show around 150,000 clones, around 90% seen once. Study results and caveats: Two AZD1222 doses significantly raised spike-specific TCR breadth and depth over controls. Mapped onto spike, vaccine-associated CD4 TCRs spanned it and were dominant at 160-218 and 743-854. Most donors were white British, females outnumbered males, and clonal diversity was possibly underestimated.

The chain joins TRBV10-3 to TRBJ2-7; D ambiguous. The TCR originated in an adult who received the AZD1222 COVID-19 vaccine. Sequencing used peripheral blood, obtained 28 days after the second AZD1222 dose. The CDR3 protein is CAISEVVDRYEQYF. CDR3 DNA sequence: TGTGCCATCAGTGAGGTGGTAGATCGCTACGAGCAGTACTTC.